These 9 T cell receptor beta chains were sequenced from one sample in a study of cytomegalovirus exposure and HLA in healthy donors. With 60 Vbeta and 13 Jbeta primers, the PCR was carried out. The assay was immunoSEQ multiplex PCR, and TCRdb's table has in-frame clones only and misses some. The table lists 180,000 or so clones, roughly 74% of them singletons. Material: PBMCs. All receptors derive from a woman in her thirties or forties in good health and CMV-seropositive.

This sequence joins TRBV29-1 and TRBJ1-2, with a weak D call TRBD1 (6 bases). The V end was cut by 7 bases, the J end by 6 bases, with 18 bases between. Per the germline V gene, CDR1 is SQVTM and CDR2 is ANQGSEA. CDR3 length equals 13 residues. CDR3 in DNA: TGCAGCGAAGGATCACAGGGTGGGGATGGCTACACCTTC. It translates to CSEGSQGGDGYTF.

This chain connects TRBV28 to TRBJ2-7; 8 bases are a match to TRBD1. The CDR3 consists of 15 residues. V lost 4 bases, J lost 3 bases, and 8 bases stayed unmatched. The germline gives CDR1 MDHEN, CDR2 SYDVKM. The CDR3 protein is CASSSADRADYEQYF. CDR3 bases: TGTGCCAGCAGTTCCGCGGACAGGGCCGACTACGAGCAGTACTTC.

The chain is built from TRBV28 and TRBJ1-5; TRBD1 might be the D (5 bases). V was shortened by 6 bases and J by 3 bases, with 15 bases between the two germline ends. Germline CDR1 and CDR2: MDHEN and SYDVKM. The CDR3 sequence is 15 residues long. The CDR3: CASSRYGTYNQPQHF. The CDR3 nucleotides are TGTGCCAGCAGCCGCTACGGGACTTACAATCAGCCCCAGCATTTT. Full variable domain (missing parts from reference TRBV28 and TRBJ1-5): DVKVTQSSRYLVKRTGEKVFLECVQDMDHENMFWYRQDPGLGLRLIYFSYDVKMKEKGDIPEGYSVSREKKERFSLILESASTNQTSMYLCASSRYGTYNQPQHFGDGTRLSIL.

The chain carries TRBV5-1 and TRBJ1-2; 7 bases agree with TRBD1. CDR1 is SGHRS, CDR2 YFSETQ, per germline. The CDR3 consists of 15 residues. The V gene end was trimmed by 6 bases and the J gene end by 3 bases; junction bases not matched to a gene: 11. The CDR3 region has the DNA TGCGCCAGCAACCCGGGTGGGACAGCGGACTATGGCTACACCTTC. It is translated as CASNPGGTADYGYTF.

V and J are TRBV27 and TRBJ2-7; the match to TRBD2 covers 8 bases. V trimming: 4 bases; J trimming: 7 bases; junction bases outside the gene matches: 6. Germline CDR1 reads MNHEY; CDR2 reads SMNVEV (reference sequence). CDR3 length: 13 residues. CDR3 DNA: TGTGCCAGCAGTTGGGAGCGGGGGAGGGAGCAGTACTTC. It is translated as CASSWERGREQYF.

The CDR3 spells CASSEGAVVTGELFF. The CDR3, as DNA: TGCGCCAGCAGTGAGGGGGCTGTAGTGACCGGGGAGCTGTTTTTT. The J gene is TRBJ2-2, the V gene TRBV10-2, with D possibly matching TRBD1 (5 bases). CDR1 and CDR2 from the germline V gene are WSHSY and SAAADI. The germline V and J ends were trimmed by 2 bases and 5 bases, with 12 bases remaining between them. The CDR3 extends over 15 amino acids.

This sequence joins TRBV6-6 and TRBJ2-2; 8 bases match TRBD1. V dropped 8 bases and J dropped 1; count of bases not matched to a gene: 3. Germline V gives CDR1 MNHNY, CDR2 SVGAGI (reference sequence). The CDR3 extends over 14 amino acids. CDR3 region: CASGGQVNTGELFF. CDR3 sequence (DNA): TGTGCCAGCGGGGGACAGGTGAACACCGGGGAGCTGTTTTTT.

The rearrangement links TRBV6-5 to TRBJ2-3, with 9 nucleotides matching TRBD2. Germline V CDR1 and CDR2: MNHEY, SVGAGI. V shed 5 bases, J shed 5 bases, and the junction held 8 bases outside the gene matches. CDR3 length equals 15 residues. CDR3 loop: CASSRLAERGDTQYF. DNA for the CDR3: TGTGCCAGCAGTCGACTAGCGGAGAGGGGAGATACGCAGTATTTT.

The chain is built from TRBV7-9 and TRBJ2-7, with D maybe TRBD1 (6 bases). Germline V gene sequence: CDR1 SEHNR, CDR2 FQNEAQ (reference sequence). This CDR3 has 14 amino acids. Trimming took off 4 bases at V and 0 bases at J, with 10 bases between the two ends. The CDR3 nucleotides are TGTGCCAGCAGCTACGACAGGAGCTCCTACGAGCAGTACTTC. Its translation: CASSYDRSSYEQYF.